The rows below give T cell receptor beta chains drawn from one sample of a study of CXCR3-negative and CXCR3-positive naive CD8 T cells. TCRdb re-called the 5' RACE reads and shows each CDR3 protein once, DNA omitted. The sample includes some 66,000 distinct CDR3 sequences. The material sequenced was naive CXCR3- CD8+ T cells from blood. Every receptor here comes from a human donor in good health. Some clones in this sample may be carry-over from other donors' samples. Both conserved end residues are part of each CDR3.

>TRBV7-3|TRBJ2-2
CASSLMDGAGELFF
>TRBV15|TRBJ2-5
CATSRGDSFQETQYF
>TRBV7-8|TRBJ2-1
CASSFEAGGYNEQFF
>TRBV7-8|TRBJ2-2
CASSLIEYNTGELLF
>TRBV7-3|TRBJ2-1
CASSILTSASYNEQFF
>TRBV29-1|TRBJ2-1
CSVESPITPSSYNEQFF
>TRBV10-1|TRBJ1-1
CASSEYSGGSTEAFF
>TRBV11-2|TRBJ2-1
CASISTVNGGLYTGYNEQFF
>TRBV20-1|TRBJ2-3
CSAPRQGWGTDTQYF
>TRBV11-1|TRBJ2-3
CASSYLAGGTDTQYF
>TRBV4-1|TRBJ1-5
CASSQAGSQPQHF
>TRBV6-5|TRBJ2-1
CASSRRAGAPNEQFF
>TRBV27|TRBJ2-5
CASSPVGRYQETQYF
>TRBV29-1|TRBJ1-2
CSVEDPGSHDNYGYTF
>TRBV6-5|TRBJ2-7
CASSYRGGEQYF
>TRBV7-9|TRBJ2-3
CASSPILDTQYF
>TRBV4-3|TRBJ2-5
CASSQFTSGGAFETQYF
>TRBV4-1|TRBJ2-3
CASSPGGASTGKDSRDTQYF
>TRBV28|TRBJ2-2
CASSPQDYWRGNTGELFF
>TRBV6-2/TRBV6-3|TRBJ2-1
CASSKDSDYYNEQFF
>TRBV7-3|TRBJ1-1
CASSLGSGLNTEAFF
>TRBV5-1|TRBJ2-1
CASSLDPADFSYNEQFF
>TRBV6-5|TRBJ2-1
CASSRTRDQTYNEQFF
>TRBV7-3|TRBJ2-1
CASSMGVRNEQFF
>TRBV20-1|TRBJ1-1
CSARDVQGKNTEAFF
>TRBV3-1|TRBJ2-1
CASSQESSGGATDEQFF
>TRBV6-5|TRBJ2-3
CASSLSGGAGDTQYF
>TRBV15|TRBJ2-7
CATSRDLRTGGTTYEQYF
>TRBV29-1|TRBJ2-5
CSVDRLLGGQETQYF
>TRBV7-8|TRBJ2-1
CASSLPAAGGHNEQFF
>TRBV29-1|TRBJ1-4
CSVVGTGDEKLFF
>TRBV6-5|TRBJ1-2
CASTAGQDGYTF
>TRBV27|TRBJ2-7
CASSPGTGYEQYF
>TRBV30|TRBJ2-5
CACTPTETQYF
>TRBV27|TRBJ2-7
CASSDRGDYEQYF
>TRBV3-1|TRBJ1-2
CASSHFRLGTETNYGYTF
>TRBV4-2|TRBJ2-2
CASSQGSRELTGELFF
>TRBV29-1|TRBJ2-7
CSVVFQGKDEQYF
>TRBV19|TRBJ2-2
CASGGFGTGTGELFF
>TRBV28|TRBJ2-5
CASSPREDQETQYF
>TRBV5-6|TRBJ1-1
CASSLGEGEAFF
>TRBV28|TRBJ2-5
CASSFPLTSAQETQYF
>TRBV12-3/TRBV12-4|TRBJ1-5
CASSLGQWGNQPQHF
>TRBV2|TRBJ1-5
CASSSIRGQVGNQPQHF
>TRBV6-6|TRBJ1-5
CASSYPPGGDQPQHF
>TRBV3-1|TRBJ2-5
CASSPNRGSQETQYF
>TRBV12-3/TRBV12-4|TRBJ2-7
CASSKGLSGSYEQYF
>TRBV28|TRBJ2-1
CASSSGDFFHNEQFF
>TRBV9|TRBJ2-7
CASSAGQGGYEQYF
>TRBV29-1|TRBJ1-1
CSVVGVGGLNTEAFF
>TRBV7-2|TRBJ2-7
CASSLHSGSSYEQYF
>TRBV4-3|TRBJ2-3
CASSQDPGLAGIADTQYF
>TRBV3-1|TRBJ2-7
CASKDSFSYEQYF
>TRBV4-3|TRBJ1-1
CASSLNRGGPEAFF
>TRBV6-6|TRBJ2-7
CASSYGPSEQYF
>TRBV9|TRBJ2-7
CASSETGSYEQYF
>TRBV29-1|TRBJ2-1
CSVEGRGGSSYNEQFF
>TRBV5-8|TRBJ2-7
CASSLPYEQYF
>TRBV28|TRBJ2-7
CASSTDRGSSYEQYF
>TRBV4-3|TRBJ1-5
CASSQDLQGEGQPQHF